The T cell receptor beta chain described here comes from a study of CD8+ T cells in alopecia areata. Treatment reported: oral pan-JAK inhibitor, 5-10 mg twice daily. Sequencing relied on a cDNA template that was reverse transcribed from extracted RNA. Clones were sequenced by immunoSEQ multiplex PCR, and TCRdb holds only the in-frame ones, with some missing. The sample lists 210,000 or so clones, under 70% occurring once. The CDR3 is made up of 15 amino acids. With 5 bases clipped from V and 0 bases from J, the junction kept 1 base outside the gene matches. The germline CDR1 and CDR2 sequences are SNHLY and FYNNEI.

The sequencing used CD4+ T cells sorted from blood, collected at approximately week 42, from a patient treated with tofacitinib. This sequence was found in a human donor with alopecia areata. This chain joins TRBV2 and TRBJ2-6; 7 positions agree with TRBD1. This CDR3 reads CASSWDSSGANVLTF. The CDR3 region has the DNA TGTGCCAGCAGTTGGGACAGCTCTGGGGCCAACGTCCTGACTTTC.